This T cell receptor beta chain comes out of a study of radiotherapy plus CTLA-4 blockade in lung cancer. The method was immunoSEQ multiplex PCR; TCRdb's version includes in-frame clones alone and lacks a portion of them. There are approximately 47,000 clones in the sample; 75% to 85% occur only once, and approximately 3.4% lies in the top ten. Alongside CTLA-4 blockade with ipilimumab, patients with chemo-refractory metastatic non-small-cell lung cancer received focal radiation. Per germline, CDR1 SGHRS and CDR2 YFSETQ. This CDR3 is 15 amino acids long. J lost 5 bases, V lost 4 bases, and 11 bases had no gene match.

The specimen was peripheral blood, collected from a patient treated with radiotherapy plus ipilimumab. The TCR comes from a human donor with non-small cell lung cancer who had stable disease on radiotherapy plus ipilimumab. The chain is built from TRBV5-1 and TRBJ2-7, with TRBD1 matching 8 bases. The CDR3 sequence: CASSRKQGGVNEQYF. CDR3 in DNA: TGCGCCAGCAGCCGAAAACAGGGGGGTGTAAACGAGCAGTACTTC.